This entry is about one T cell receptor (beta chain). Antigen unknown. V was clipped by 7 bases and J by 3 bases; unmatched bases: 10. The germline V gene has CDR1 LNHDA and CDR2 SQIVND (reference sequence). This CDR3 comprises 15 residues. This sample is drawn from a study of cytomegalovirus exposure and HLA in healthy donors. Study-wide results and caveats: Judged likely to be a sequencing artifact was a cluster of highly shared sequence variants.

60 Vbeta and 13 Jbeta primers were used in PCR. Generated by immunoSEQ multiplex PCR, the TCRdb table keeps only in-frame clones and is missing some. The profile shows some 120,000 clones, approximately 80% of them singletons. Sequenced sample: PBMCs. This TCR was sampled from a man aged 25 to 40 in good health and CMV-seronegative. The chain links TRBV19 to TRBJ2-7; 9 bases are a match to TRBD1. In DNA, the CDR3 is TGTGCCAGTATGGGGACAGGGAGGTTAAACTACGAGCAGTACTTC. This translates into CASMGTGRLNYEQYF.